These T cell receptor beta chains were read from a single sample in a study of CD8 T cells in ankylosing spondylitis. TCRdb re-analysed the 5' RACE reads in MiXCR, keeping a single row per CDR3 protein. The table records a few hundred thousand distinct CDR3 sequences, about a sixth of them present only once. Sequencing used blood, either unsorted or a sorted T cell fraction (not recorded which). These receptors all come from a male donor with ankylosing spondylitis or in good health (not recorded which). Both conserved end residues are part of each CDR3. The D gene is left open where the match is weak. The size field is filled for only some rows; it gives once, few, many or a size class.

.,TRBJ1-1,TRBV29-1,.,CSAAGHMNTEAFF,TGCAGCGCCGCGGGACACATGAACACTGAAGCTTTCTTT
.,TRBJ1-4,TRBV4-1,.,CASSETDFNEKLFF,TGCGCCAGCAGCGAGACAGACTTCAATGAAAAACTGTTTTTT
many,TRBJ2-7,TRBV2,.,CASSEVIPSAGADWYEQYF,TGTGCCAGCAGTGAAGTTATCCCTAGCGCGGGGGCCGACTGGTACGAGCAGTACTTC
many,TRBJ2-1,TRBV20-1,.,CSARDLDPGSSYNEQFF,TGCAGTGCTAGAGACCTCGATCCGGGGAGCTCCTACAATGAGCAGTTCTTC
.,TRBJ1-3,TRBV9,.,CASSFPRDTSGNTIYF,TGTGCCAGCAGCTTCCCCCGGGACACCTCTGGAAACACCATATATTTT
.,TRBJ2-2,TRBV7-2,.,CASSLWPGELFF,TGTGCCAGCAGCTTATGGCCCGGGGAGCTGTTTTTT
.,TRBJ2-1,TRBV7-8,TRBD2,CASSLGRLSGTSSYNEQFF,TGTGCCAGCAGCTTAGGGAGGTTGTCGGGGACTAGCTCCTACAATGAGCAGTTCTTC
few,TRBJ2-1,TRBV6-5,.,CASSYQFGGEQFF,TGTGCCAGCAGTTACCAATTCGGAGGTGAGCAGTTCTTC
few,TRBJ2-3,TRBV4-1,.,CASSLVLTSTDTQYF,TGCGCCAGCAGCCTGGTGCTAACTAGCACAGATACGCAGTATTTT
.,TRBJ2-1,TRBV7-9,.,CASSLYGTQLYNEQFF,TGTGCCAGCAGTTTATACGGGACACAACTTTACAATGAGCAGTTCTTC
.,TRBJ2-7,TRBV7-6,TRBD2,CASSLASGVSYEQYF,TGTGCCAGCAGCTTAGCTAGCGGGGTATCCTACGAGCAGTACTTC
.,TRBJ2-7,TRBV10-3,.,CAISESWEPTYEQYF,TGTGCCATCAGTGAGTCGTGGGAACCGACCTACGAGCAGTACTTC
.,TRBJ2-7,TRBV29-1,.,CSVDVGSSSYEQYF,TGCAGCGTGGACGTGGGGAGTAGTTCCTACGAGCAGTACTTC
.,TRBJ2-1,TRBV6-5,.,CASVWRESCNEQFF,TGTGCCAGCGTTTGGAGAGAATCCTGCAATGAGCAGTTCTTC
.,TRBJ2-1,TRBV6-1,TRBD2,CASKPKVAGNNEQFF,TGTGCCAGCAAGCCCAAAGTAGCGGGAAACAATGAGCAGTTCTTC
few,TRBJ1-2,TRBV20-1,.,CSAKTTRGTDTF,TGCAGTGCTAAGACCACGAGGGGAACAGACACCTTC
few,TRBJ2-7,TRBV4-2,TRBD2,CASSQGASGTYEQYF,TGTGCCAGCAGCCAAGGGGCTAGCGGCACCTACGAGCAGTACTTC
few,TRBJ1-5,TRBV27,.,CASRPWDSNQPQHF,TGTGCCAGCAGACCCTGGGACAGCAATCAGCCCCAGCATTTT
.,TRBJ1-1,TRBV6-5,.,CASIVNTEAFF,TGTGCCAGCATAGTAAACACTGAAGCTTTCTTT
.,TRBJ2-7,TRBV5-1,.,CASRLGPGAPYEQYF,TGCGCCAGCAGGTTGGGGCCAGGGGCGCCCTACGAGCAGTACTTC
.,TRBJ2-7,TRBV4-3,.,CASSQDRSKGSYEQYF,TGCGCCAGCAGCCAAGATCGGAGTAAGGGGTCCTACGAGCAGTACTTC
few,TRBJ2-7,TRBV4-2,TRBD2,CASSQEGGIPSYEQYF,TGTGCCAGCAGCCAAGAGGGGGGGATACCCTCCTACGAGCAGTACTTC
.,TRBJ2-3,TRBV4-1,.,CASSQDQGIRTDTQYF,TGCGCCAGCAGCCAAGATCAGGGCATACGCACAGATACGCAGTATTTT
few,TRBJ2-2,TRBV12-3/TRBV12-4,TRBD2,CASSFQREGSTGELFF,TGTGCCAGCAGTTTTCAGCGGGAGGGCAGCACCGGGGAGCTGTTTTTT
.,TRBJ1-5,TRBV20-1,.,CSARDVGIRSNQPQHF,TGCAGTGCTAGAGATGTAGGTATTCGGAGCAATCAGCCCCAGCATTTT
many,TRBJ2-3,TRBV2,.,CASSEFDVLSTDTQYF,TGTGCCAGCAGTGAATTTGACGTCCTTAGCACAGATACGCAGTATTTT
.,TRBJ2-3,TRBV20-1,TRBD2,CSAPGTSGRDTQYF,TGCAGTGCGCCCGGGACTAGCGGACGAGATACGCAGTATTTT
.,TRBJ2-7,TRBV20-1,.,CSARTRGFSQVLSYEQYF,TGCAGTGCTAGAACTCGGGGTTTTAGCCAGGTCCTTTCCTACGAGCAGTACTTC
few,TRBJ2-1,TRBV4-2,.,CASSPYGGTLNEQFF,TGTGCCAGCAGCCCTTACGGGGGAACTCTCAATGAGCAGTTCTTC
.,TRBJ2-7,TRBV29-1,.,CSVEGFDEQYF,TGCAGCGTTGAAGGTTTCGACGAGCAGTACTTC
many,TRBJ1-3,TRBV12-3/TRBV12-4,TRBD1,CASRPQGAGNTIYF,TGTGCCAGCAGACCACAGGGGGCTGGAAACACCATATATTTT
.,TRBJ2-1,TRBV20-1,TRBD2,CSQQSLLADEQFF,TGCAGCCAACAAAGCTTGCTAGCGGATGAGCAGTTCTTC
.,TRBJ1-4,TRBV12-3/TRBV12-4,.,CASSPVGDEKLFF,TGTGCCAGCAGCCCCGTCGGGGATGAAAAACTGTTTTTT
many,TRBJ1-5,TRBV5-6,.,CASSLTGGGQPQHF,TGTGCCAGCAGCTTGACGGGGGGAGGACAGCCCCAGCATTTT
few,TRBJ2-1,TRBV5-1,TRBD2,CASSLARLAESSYNEQFF,TGCGCCAGCAGCTTGGCCCGACTAGCGGAGAGCTCCTACAATGAGCAGTTCTTC
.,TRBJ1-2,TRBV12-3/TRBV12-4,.,CASSLVWGNAYGYTF,TGTGCCAGCAGTTTAGTTTGGGGGAATGCCTATGGCTACACCTTC
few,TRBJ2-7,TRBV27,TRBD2,CASSFSGRGSYEQYF,TGTGCCAGCAGTTTTAGCGGGAGGGGCTCCTACGAGCAGTACTTC
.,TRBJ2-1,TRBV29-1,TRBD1,CSVTPGQPMGEQFF,TGCAGCGTAACTCCGGGACAGCCCATGGGTGAGCAGTTCTTC
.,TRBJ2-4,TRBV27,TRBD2,CASSTGLAGGVPNIQYF,TGTGCCAGCAGTACCGGACTAGCGGGAGGAGTGCCAAACATTCAGTACTTC
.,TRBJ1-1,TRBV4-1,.,CASSPPTKGSTEAFF,TGCGCCAGCAGCCCCCCGACCAAAGGATCCACTGAAGCTTTCTTT
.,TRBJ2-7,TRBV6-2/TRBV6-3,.,CASSRTIQADEQYF,TGTGCCAGCAGTAGAACGATCCAGGCGGACGAGCAGTACTTC
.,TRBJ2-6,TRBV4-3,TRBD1,CASSQGTGSGANVLTF,TGCGCCAGCAGCCAAGGGACAGGGTCTGGGGCCAACGTCCTGACTTTC
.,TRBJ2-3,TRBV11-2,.,CASSFQGERDTQYF,TGTGCCAGCAGCTTTCAGGGAGAACGAGATACGCAGTATTTT
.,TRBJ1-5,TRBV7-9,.,CASSRGEGDQPQHF,TGTGCCAGCAGCCGTGGAGAGGGGGATCAGCCCCAGCATTTT